This T cell receptor (beta chain) was profiled in a study of shared clonotypes between healthy human individuals. Findings and limits, study-wide: Generation probabilities were higher for clonotypes shared across all four sorted-subset donors than for unshared ones. Clonotypes that were shared across four donors made up around 5% of naive CD4 clonotypes.

The CDR3 consists of 15 residues. V was shortened by 4 bases and J by 2 bases, with 14 bases between the two germline ends. Germline lookup yields CDR1 SGHKS and CDR2 YYEKEE (reference sequence). Naive CD8 cells, CD45RO-negative and positively selected for CCR7, excluded terminally differentiated effector memory CD45RA+ cells. Turning to this clone: Antigen unknown.

Source study methods: Owing to the provision of junction-only sequences devoid of quality scores by immunoSEQ, filtering differed. This table comes from immunoSEQ multiplex PCR, and its TCRdb copy is limited to in-frame clones, with some not included. V, J and clone size are taken as reported in that table, and D and trimming were inferred from the DNA itself. The data hold fewer than 1 million clones, with roughly 96% observed a single time. The sample was naive CD8+ T cells sorted from blood. The chain joins TRBV5-5 to TRBJ2-3, with D perhaps TRBD2 (5 bases). This receptor was obtained from a man aged 25-40 years in good health. This CDR3 reads CASSGREGVTDTQYF. CDR3 in DNA: TGTGCCAGCAGCGGCCGAGAGGGAGTCACAGATACGCAGTATTTT.